These 9 T cell receptor beta chains were sequenced from one sample in a study of CD8 T cells in Susac syndrome. When the RNA was reverse transcribed, random hexamers were used with an input of 0.5 to 1 ug. Using its own MiXCR run on the immunoSEQ multiplex PCR reads, TCRdb lists one record per CDR3 protein. The sample shows tens of thousands of distinct CDR3 sequences, 90% to 97% of them seen only once. The specimen sequenced was CD8+ T cells from PBMCs. The receptors shown here come from a human donor with Susac syndrome.

This rearrangement joins TRBV7-9 to TRBJ2-7; 9 bases fit TRBD1. The germline V gene encodes CDR1 SEHNR and CDR2 FQNEAQ (reference sequence). V dropped 3 bases and J dropped 4; count of bases not matched to a gene: 16. CDR3 size: 18 residues. The CDR3 reads CASSFPRGGDRDPYEQYF. CDR3 coding DNA: TGTGCCAGCAGCTTCCCTCGCGGTGGGGACAGGGACCCTTACGAGCAGTACTTC.

The chain carries TRBV28 and TRBJ1-6; 7 bases are shared with TRBD1. V lost 5 bases and J lost 10; bases outside the gene matches: 14. This CDR3 is 16 amino acids long. Germline assignment: CDR1 MDHEN and CDR2 SYDVKM. CDR3 region: CASSPISTGFGSPLHF. CDR3 nucleotide sequence: TGTGCCAGCAGTCCGATTTCGACAGGGTTCGGGTCACCCCTCCACTTT.

The CDR3 loop is CASSVGGLGTGELFF. Here the CDR3 DNA reads TGTGCCAGCAGCGTGGGGGGCCTTGGCACCGGGGAGCTGTTTTTT. This chain connects TRBV9 to TRBJ2-2; TRBD1 or TRBD2 may be the D gene (6 bases each). V lost 2 bases to trimming and J lost 4 bases, with 12 bases between them. CDR1 and CDR2 from the germline V gene are SGDLS and YYNGEE. This CDR3 contains 15 residues.

The chain joins TRBV20-1 to TRBJ1-2; 9 positions match TRBD1. Germline CDR1 reads DFQATT; CDR2 reads SNEGSKA (reference sequence). The CDR3 runs 14 residues. The V gene end was trimmed by 4 bases and the J gene end by 1 base; junction bases not matched to a gene: 4. CDR3 loop: CSANRGLLNYGYTF. The CDR3 nucleotides read TGCAGTGCTAACAGGGGGCTCCTTAACTATGGCTACACCTTC.

Here the CDR3 reads CASSPLDSAGNEQFF. CDR3 DNA: TGTGCCAGCTCACCACTGGACAGCGCCGGGAATGAGCAGTTCTTC. The chain recombines TRBV18 with TRBJ2-1, with a tentative D call TRBD1 (6 bases). CDR3 length: 15 amino acids. Trimming stripped 1 base from V and 7 bases from J, with 14 bases between. CDR1 and CDR2 (germline): KGHSH, LQKENI. The full variable domain, its missing parts supplied by reference TRBV18 and TRBJ2-1, is NAGVMQNPRHLVRRRGQEARLRCSPMKGHSHVYWYRQLPEEGLKFMVYLQKENIIDESGMPKERFSAEFPKEGPSILRIQQVVRGDSAAYFCASSPLDSAGNEQFFGPGTRLTVL.

The rearrangement uses TRBV4-2 and TRBJ1-1; D is possibly TRBD1 (5 bases). Germline CDR1 is LGHNA and CDR2 is YNFKEQ. The length of the CDR3 is 14 residues. V was shortened by 4 bases and J by 0 bases, with 9 bases between the two germline ends. CDR3 in amino acids: CASSLSGMNTEAFF. In DNA form, the CDR3 reads TGTGCCAGCAGCCTCTCAGGGATGAACACTGAAGCTTTCTTT.

The V call is TRBV25-1, the J call TRBJ2-6; no reliable D call. Germline V CDR1 and CDR2: MGHDK, SYGVNS. CDR3 length equals 12 residues. V gave up 6 bases and J gave up 3 bases, with 3 bases separating them. CDR3 loop: CASRHGANVLTF. The DNA of the CDR3 is TGTGCCAGCAGACATGGGGCCAACGTCCTGACTTTC.

The CDR3 region has the DNA TGTGCCAGTAGTATAACGGGACAGCCTGAAAATGAGCAGTTCTTC. This translates into CASSITGQPENEQFF. This rearrangement joins TRBV19 to TRBJ2-1, with 7 bases matching TRBD1. The V segment lost 2 bases and the J segment 7 bases; nucleotides outside the gene matches: 8. The CDR3 has 15 amino acids. Germline V gene data show CDR1 as LNHDA and CDR2 as SQIVND (reference sequence).

The chain couples TRBV25-1 to TRBJ2-7; no clear D. The germline V and J ends were trimmed by 4 bases and 2 bases, with 9 bases remaining between them. The CDR3 spans 13 residues. The germline CDR1 and CDR2 sequences are MGHDK and SYGVNS. CDR3 coding DNA: TGTGCCAGCAGTGCACTGGACCCCTACGAGCAGTACTTC. Protein sequence: CASSALDPYEQYF.